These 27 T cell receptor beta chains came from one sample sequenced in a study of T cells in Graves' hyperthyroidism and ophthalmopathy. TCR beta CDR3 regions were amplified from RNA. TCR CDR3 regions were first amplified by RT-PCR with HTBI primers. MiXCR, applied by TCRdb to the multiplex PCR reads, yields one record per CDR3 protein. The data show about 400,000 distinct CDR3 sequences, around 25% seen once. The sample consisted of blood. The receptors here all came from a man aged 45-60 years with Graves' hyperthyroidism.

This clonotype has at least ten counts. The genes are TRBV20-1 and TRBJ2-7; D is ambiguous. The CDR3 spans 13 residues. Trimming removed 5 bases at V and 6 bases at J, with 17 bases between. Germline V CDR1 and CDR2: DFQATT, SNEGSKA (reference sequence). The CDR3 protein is CSARLPDGSEQYF. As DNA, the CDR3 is TGCAGTGCTCGACTTCCCGACGGGTCCGAGCAGTACTTC.

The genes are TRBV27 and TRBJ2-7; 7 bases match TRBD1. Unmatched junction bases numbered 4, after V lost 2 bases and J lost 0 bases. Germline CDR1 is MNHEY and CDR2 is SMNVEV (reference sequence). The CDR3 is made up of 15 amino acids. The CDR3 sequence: CASSLGDSPSYEQYF. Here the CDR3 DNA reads TGTGCCAGCAGTTTAGGGGACAGCCCCTCCTACGAGCAGTACTTC.

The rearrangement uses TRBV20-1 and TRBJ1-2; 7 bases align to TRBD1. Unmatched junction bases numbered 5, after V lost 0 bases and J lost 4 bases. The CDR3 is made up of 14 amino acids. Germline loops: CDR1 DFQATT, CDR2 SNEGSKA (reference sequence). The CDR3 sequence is CSAREGGSPYGYTF. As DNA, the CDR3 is TGCAGTGCTAGAGAAGGGGGCAGCCCCTATGGCTACACCTTC.

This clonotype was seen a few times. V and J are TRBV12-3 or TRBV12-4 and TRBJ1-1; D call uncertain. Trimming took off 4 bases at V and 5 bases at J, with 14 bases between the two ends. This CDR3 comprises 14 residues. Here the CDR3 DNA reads TGTGCCAGCAGTTCACCAAACGGGTGGACTGAAGCTTTCTTT. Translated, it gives CASSSPNGWTEAFF.

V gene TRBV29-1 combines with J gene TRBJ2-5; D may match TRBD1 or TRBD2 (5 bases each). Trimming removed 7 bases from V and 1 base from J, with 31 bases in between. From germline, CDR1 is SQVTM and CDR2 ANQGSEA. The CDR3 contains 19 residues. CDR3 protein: CSASGGQGEMRLGQETQYF. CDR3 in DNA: TGCAGCGCTTCAGGCGGGCAGGGCGAAATGAGGCTGGGCCAAGAGACCCAGTACTTC.

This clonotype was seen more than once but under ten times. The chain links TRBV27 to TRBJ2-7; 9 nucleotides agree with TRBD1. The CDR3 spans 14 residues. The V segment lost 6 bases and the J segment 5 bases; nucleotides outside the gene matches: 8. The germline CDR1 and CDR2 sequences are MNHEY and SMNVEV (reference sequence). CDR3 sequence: CASRGTGWGNEQYF. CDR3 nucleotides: TGTGCCAGCAGGGGGACAGGGTGGGGGAACGAGCAGTACTTC.

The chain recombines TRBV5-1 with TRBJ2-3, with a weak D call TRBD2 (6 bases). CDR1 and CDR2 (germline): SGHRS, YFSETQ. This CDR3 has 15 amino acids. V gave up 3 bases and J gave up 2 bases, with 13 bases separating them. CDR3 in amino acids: CASSWRAGDTDTQYF. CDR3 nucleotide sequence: TGCGCCAGCAGCTGGAGAGCGGGTGACACAGATACGCAGTATTTT.

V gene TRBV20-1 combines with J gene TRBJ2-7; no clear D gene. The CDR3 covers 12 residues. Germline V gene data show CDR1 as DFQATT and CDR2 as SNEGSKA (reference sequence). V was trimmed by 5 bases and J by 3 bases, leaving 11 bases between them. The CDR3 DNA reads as TGCAGTGCTCGGCCGGACGACTACGAGCAGTACTTC. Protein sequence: CSARPDDYEQYF.

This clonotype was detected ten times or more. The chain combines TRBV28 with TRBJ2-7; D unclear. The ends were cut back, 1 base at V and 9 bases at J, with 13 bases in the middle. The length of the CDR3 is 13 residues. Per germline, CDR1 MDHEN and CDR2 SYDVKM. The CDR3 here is CASSLSPLHWQYF. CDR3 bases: TGTGCCAGCAGTTTATCCCCCTTACATTGGCAGTACTTC.

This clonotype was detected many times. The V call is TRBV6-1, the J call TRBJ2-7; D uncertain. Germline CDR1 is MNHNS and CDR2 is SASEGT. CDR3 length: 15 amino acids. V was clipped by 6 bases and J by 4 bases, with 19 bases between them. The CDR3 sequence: CASSAPQASQYEQYF. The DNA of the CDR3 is TGTGCCAGCAGCGCGCCCCAGGCGTCTCAATACGAGCAGTACTTC.

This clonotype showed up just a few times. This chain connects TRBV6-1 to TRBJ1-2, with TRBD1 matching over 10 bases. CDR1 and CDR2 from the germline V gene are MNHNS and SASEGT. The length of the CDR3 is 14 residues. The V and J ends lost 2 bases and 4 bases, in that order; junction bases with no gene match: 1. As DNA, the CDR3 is TGTGCCAGCAGTGAATGGACAGGGGGCTATGGCTACACCTTC. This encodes CASSEWTGGYGYTF.

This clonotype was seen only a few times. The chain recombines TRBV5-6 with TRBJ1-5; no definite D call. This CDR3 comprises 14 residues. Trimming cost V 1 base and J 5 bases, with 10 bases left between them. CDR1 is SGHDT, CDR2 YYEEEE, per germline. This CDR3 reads CASSLSGLDQPQHF. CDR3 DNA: TGTGCCAGCAGCTTGTCGGGATTGGATCAGCCCCAGCATTTT.

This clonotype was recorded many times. The CDR3 protein is CASSQTGSSYNEQFF. The CDR3 DNA reads TGTGCCAGCAGCCAAACTGGGAGCTCCTACAATGAGCAGTTCTTC. The V and J genes are TRBV3-1 and TRBJ2-1; possibly TRBD2 for D (5 bases). The germline V gene has CDR1 LGHDT and CDR2 YNNKEL (reference sequence). CDR3 length: 15 residues. Deletions cut 2 bases from V and 0 bases from J, with 8 bases between.

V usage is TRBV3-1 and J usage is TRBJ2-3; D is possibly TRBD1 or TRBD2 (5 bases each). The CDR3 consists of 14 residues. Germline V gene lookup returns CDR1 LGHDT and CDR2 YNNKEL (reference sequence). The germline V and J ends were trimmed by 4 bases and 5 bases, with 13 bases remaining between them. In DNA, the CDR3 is TGTGCCAGCAGCCCAGGGACCTTTGTAGATACGCAGTATTTT. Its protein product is CASSPGTFVDTQYF.

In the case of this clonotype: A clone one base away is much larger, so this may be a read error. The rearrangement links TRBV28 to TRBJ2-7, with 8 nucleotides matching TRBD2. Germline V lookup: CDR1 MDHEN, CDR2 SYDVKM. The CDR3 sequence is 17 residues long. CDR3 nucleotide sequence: TGTGCCAGCAGTTTTTTTCTAGCGGGTGAAGCCTCCTACGGGCAGTACTTC. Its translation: CASSFFLAGEASYGQYF.

The CDR3: CASRRTGVYGYTF. The CDR3 DNA sequence: TGTGCCAGCAGGCGGACAGGCGTCTATGGCTACACCTTC. The chain carries TRBV6-1 and TRBJ1-2, with TRBD1 identical over 7 bases. The CDR3 has 13 residues. V trimming: 6 bases; J trimming: 4 bases; junction bases outside the gene matches: 5. Germline V gene data show CDR1 as MNHNS and CDR2 as SASEGT.

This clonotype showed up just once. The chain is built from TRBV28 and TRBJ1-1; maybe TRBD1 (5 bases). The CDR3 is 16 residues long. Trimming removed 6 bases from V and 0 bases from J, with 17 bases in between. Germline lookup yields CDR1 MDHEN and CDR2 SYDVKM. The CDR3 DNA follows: TGTGCCAGCAGGAGAGAGGCAGGGCTTCTGAACACTGAAGCTTTCTTT. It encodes CASRREAGLLNTEAFF.

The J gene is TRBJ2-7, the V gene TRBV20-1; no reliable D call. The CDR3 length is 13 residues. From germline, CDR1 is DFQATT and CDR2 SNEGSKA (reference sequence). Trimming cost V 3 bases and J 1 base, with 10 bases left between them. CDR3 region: CSASMHESYEQYF. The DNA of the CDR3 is TGCAGTGCTAGTATGCACGAATCCTACGAGCAGTACTTC.

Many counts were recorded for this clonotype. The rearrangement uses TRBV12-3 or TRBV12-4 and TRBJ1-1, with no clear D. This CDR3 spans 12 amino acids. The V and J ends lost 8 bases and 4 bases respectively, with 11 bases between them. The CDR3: CASLSYSTEAFF. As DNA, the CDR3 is TGTGCCAGCCTATCCTATAGCACTGAAGCTTTCTTT.

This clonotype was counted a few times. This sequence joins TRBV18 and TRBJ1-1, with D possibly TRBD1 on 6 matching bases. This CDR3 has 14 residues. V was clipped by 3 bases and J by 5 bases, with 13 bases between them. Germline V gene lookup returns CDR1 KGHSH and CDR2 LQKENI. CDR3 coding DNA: TGTGCCAGCTCACCCCCGGCGGGGGCTACTGAAGCTTTCTTT. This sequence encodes CASSPPAGATEAFF.

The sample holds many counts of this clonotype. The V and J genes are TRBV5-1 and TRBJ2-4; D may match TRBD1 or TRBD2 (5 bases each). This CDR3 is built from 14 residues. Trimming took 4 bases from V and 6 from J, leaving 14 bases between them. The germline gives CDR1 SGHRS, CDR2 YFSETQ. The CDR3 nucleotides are TGCGCCAGCAGCCTCGGGACGAACGTAAACATTCAGTACTTC. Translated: CASSLGTNVNIQYF.

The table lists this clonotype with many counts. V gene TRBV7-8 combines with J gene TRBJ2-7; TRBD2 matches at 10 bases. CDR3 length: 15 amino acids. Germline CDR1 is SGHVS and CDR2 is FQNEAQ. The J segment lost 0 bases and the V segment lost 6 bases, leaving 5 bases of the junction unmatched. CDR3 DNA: TGTGCCAGCAGTGAGCGGGAGGGCCGCTCCTACGAGCAGTACTTC. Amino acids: CASSEREGRSYEQYF.

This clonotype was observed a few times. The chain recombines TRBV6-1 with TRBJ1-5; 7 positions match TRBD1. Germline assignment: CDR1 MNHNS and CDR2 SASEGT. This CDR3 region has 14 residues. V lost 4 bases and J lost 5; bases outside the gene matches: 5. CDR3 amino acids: CASSGDSLYQPQHF. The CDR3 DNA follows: TGTGCCAGCAGTGGGGACAGCCTTTATCAGCCCCAGCATTTT.

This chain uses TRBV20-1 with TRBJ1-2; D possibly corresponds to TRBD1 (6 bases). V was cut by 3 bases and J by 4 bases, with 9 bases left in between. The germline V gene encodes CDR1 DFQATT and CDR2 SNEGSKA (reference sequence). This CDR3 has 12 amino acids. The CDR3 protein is CSASQQGYGYTF. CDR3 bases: TGCAGTGCTAGTCAACAGGGCTATGGCTACACCTTC.

The CDR3 protein is CASKATEGSPLHF. DNA for the CDR3: TGTGCCAGCAAAGCAACAGAAGGTTCACCCCTCCACTTT. The rearrangement links TRBV2 to TRBJ1-6; D is unresolved. Germline CDR1 SNHLY, CDR2 FYNNEI. The V and J ends lost 7 bases and 9 bases respectively, with 13 bases between them. There are 13 residues in the CDR3. The full variable domain, in which reference TRBV2 and TRBJ1-6 provide the parts outside the CDR3, is EPEVTQTPSHQVTQMGQEVILRCVPISNHLYFYWYRQILGQKVEFLVSFYNNEISEKSEIFDDQFSVERPDGSNFTLKIRSTKLEDSAMYFCASKATEGSPLHFGNGTRLTVT.

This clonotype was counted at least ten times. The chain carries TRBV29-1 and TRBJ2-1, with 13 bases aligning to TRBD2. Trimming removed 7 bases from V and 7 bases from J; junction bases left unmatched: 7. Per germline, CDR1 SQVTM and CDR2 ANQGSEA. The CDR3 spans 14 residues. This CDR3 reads CSAAPLAGGNEQFF. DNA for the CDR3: TGCAGCGCCGCCCCACTAGCGGGAGGGAATGAGCAGTTCTTC.

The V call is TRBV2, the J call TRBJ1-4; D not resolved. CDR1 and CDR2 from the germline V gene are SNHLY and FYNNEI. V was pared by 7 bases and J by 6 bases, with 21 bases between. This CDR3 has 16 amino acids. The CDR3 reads CASIPSGSRKYEKLFF. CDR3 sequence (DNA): TGTGCCAGCATCCCCTCGGGTAGTCGAAAGTATGAAAAACTGTTTTTT. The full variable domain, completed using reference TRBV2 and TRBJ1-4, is EPEVTQTPSHQVTQMGQEVILRCVPISNHLYFYWYRQILGQKVEFLVSFYNNEISEKSEIFDDQFSVERPDGSNFTLKIRSTKLEDSAMYFCASIPSGSRKYEKLFFGSGTQLSVL.